The clone carrying this T cell receptor beta chain was detected only a few times. Its specificity is not known. The data belong to a study of cytomegalovirus exposure and HLA in healthy donors. Findings and limits, study-wide: Later work found most CMV-associated TCR beta chains apparently HLA-restricted. Reportedly, HLA-A and HLA-B alleles of most subjects were accurately predicted from TCR beta. In a later analysis, a missense DCLRE1C variant was linked to TCR beta V- and J-gene trimming.

Researchers ran the PCR with 60 Vbeta and 13 Jbeta primers. Sequencing used immunoSEQ multiplex PCR; TCRdb keeps in-frame clones, though not all of them. The table shows around 120,000 clones, with about 79% occurring only once. The CDR3 sequence is 14 residues long. The germline V gene has CDR1 MNHEY and CDR2 SVGAGI. Between the trimmed V and J ends, which lost 5 bases and 3 bases, there was a span of 13 bases. The clonotype comes from a man in his late teens or twenties in good health and CMV-seronegative. The rearrangement links TRBV6-5 to TRBJ1-2; D call uncertain. The sequenced material came from PBMCs. The CDR3 nucleotides are TGTGCCAGCAGTATCGCGGGTGTCGACTATGGCTACACCTTC. Its protein is CASSIAGVDYGYTF.